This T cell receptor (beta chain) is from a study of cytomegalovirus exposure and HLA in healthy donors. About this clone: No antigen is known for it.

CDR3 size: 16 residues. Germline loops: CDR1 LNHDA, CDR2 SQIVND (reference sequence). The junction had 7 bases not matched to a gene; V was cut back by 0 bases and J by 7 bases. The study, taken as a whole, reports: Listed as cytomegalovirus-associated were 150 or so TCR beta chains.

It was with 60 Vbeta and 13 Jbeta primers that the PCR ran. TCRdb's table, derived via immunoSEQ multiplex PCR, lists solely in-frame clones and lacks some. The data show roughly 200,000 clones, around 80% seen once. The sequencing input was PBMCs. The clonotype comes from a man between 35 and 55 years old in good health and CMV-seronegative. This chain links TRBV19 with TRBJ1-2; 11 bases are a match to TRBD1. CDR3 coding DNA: TGTGCCAGTAGTATAGATCCGGGACAGGGGGATATTGGCTACACCTTC. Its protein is CASSIDPGQGDIGYTF.